This T cell receptor (beta chain) emerged from a study of T-cell memory formation after mild COVID-19. Note on this clonotype: Antigen: not known.

Whole-study results and caveats: Most CD4+ clones that shrank were in CM and EM, while CD8+ ones turned up in EMRA. Clones shrinking from day 15 to 85 showed even CD4/CD8 mixes; later expanders tilted CD4+.

This CDR3 is built from 15 residues. Germline V gene lookup returns CDR1 LGHDT and CDR2 YNNKEL (reference sequence). Trimming removed 1 base from V and 5 bases from J, with 14 bases in between. After 5'RACE with constant-segment primers, TCR alpha and TCR beta cDNA libraries carrying sample barcodes and UMIs were obtained. TCRdb itself ran the 5' RACE reads through MiXCR, one entry per CDR3 protein. This table has hundreds of thousands of distinct CDR3 sequences, about 19% appearing once. The sample comprised PBMCs or a T cell subset sorted from them (not recorded which). This receptor was taken from an adult woman who had mild COVID-19 (a few samples of this study predate the infection). Cell type and time point are not known. This rearrangement joins TRBV3-1 to TRBJ1-1; D is perhaps TRBD1 (6 bases). CDR3 sequence reads: CASSQGMVQGTEAFF. CDR3 DNA sequence: TGTGCCAGCAGCCAAGGGATGGTACAGGGAACTGAAGCTTTCTTT.